These 27 T cell receptor beta chains came from one sample sequenced in a study of T cell clones after liver transplantation. Method: immunoSEQ multiplex PCR; TCRdb's copy keeps in-frame clones and lacks some. The table has roughly 80,000 clones, over 80% seen once. Here the sequenced sample was CD4+ T cells from blood, taken 46 months after liver transplant. The source is a human patient who received a liver transplant. These T cells may partly come from the graft donor.

The J gene is TRBJ2-7, the V gene TRBV18; D is possibly TRBD1 (6 bases). Germline V CDR1 and CDR2: KGHSH, LQKENI. The CDR3 consists of 14 residues. V was pared by 1 base and J by 5 bases, with 12 bases between. The CDR3 region is CASSPRAGDDEQYF. The CDR3 coding sequence is TGTGCCAGCTCACCACGGGCAGGGGACGACGAGCAGTACTTC.

CDR3 sequence: CASSEGRVLAFF. The DNA of the CDR3 is TGTGCCAGCAGTGAGGGCAGGGTGTTAGCTTTCTTT. The chain uses TRBV2 and TRBJ1-1, with a weak D call TRBD1 (5 bases). Trimming took 3 bases from V and 10 from J, leaving 12 bases between them. The CDR3 runs to 12 residues. Germline CDR1 reads SNHLY; CDR2 reads FYNNEI.

The chain combines TRBV6-1 with TRBJ2-4; 9 bases map to TRBD1. The germline CDR1 and CDR2 sequences are MNHNS and SASEGT. The ends lost 7 bases at V and 3 bases at J; junction bases unmatched: 7. The CDR3 is made up of 15 amino acids. The DNA for the CDR3 is TGTGCCAGCACAAGGGGACAGGGAAACAAAAACATTCAGTACTTC. It translates to CASTRGQGNKNIQYF.

The rearrangement uses TRBV11-2 and TRBJ2-7; 7 bases are a match to TRBD2. With V trimmed by 1 base and J by 2 bases, 11 bases remained unmatched. This CDR3 spans 17 amino acids. Germline CDR1 reads SGHAT; CDR2 reads FQNNGV. The CDR3: CASSLGSGGIRPYEQYF. The DNA of the CDR3 is TGTGCCAGCAGCTTAGGGTCGGGAGGTATAAGACCCTACGAGCAGTACTTC.

The V call is TRBV19, the J call TRBJ2-6; TRBD1 matches at 10 bases. The CDR3 consists of 16 residues. Germline V gene data show CDR1 as LNHDA and CDR2 as SQIVND (reference sequence). Unmatched junction bases numbered 9, after V lost 9 bases and J lost 4 bases. The CDR3 region has the DNA TGTGCCAGCCGGGACAGGGGTGCGGCAGGGGCCAACGTCCTGACTTTC. Residues: CASRDRGAAGANVLTF.

The V and J genes are TRBV29-1 and TRBJ2-2, with 7 bases fitting TRBD1. The trim removed 6 bases at V and 1 base at J, leaving 5 bases unmatched. Germline V gives CDR1 SQVTM, CDR2 ANQGSEA. This CDR3 comprises 14 residues. This CDR3 reads CSVLGQENTGELFF. CDR3 coding DNA: TGCAGCGTGTTAGGACAGGAGAACACCGGGGAGCTGTTTTTT.

V and J are TRBV18 and TRBJ1-4, with a weak D call TRBD1 (5 bases). The V end was cut by 3 bases, the J end by 8 bases, with 19 bases between. CDR3 length: 16 amino acids. The germline V gene has CDR1 KGHSH and CDR2 LQKENI. CDR3 sequence: CASSPAQSGRYEKLFF. The CDR3 DNA is TGTGCCAGCTCACCTGCCCAGTCAGGGAGGTACGAAAAACTGTTTTTT.

The chain couples TRBV28 to TRBJ1-2; the D gene is possibly TRBD1 (5 bases). Deletions cut 10 bases from V and 7 bases from J, with 19 bases between. The CDR3 has 13 amino acids. Germline CDR1 is MDHEN and CDR2 is SYDVKM. Here the CDR3 reads CAISPPGPPGYTF. The CDR3 DNA reads TGTGCCATCTCCCCCCCGGGACCCCCTGGCTACACCTTC.

The V and J genes are TRBV2 and TRBJ1-4; D might be TRBD1 (5 bases). Germline V gives CDR1 SNHLY, CDR2 FYNNEI. The CDR3 has 14 amino acids. V lost 5 bases, J lost 7 bases, and 14 bases lay in between. CDR3 loop: CASSFQGLAEKLFF. The CDR3 coding sequence is TGTGCCAGCAGTTTTCAGGGCTTGGCTGAAAAACTGTTTTTT.

This clone was counted only a few times. V and J are TRBV5-1 and TRBJ2-5; tentatively, D is TRBD2 (5 bases). The CDR3 is 14 residues long. V lost 4 bases, J lost 5 bases, and 15 bases lay in between. Looked up from germline, CDR1 is SGHRS and CDR2 is YFSETQ. The CDR3 region is CASSLGRLWETQYF. The CDR3 bases are TGCGCCAGCAGCCTAGGGAGACTATGGGAGACCCAGTACTTC.

The genes are TRBV5-4 and TRBJ2-4; the D gene could be TRBD1 or TRBD2 (5 bases each). CDR3 size: 17 residues. Trimming pared 4 bases from V and 0 bases from J, leaving 17 bases between. The V gene's germline CDR1 is SGHNT and CDR2 YYREEE (reference sequence). CDR3 coding DNA: TGTGCCAGCAGCCCTCAAAGGGGACGGCTAGCCAAAAACATTCAGTACTTC. Its protein is CASSPQRGRLAKNIQYF.

This chain links TRBV18 with TRBJ2-2; possibly TRBD2 for D (6 bases). V was trimmed by 2 bases and J by 0 bases, leaving 7 bases between them. CDR3 length: 15 residues. Germline CDR1 is KGHSH and CDR2 is LQKENI. The CDR3 nucleotides read TGTGCCAGCTCACCAGGACTACCGAACACCGGGGAGCTGTTTTTT. This codes for CASSPGLPNTGELFF.

This chain links TRBV29-1 with TRBJ1-5, with 7 positions matching TRBD1. The trim removed 5 bases at V and 1 base at J, leaving 5 bases unmatched. The CDR3 runs to 14 residues. The germline V gene has CDR1 SQVTM and CDR2 ANQGSEA. The CDR3 reads CSVSETGSNQPQHF. The CDR3 nucleotides read TGCAGCGTTAGCGAGACAGGGAGCAATCAGCCCCAGCATTTT.

The V call is TRBV18, the J call TRBJ2-6; 9 bases are shared with TRBD1. The V gene end was trimmed by 1 base and the J gene end by 2 bases; junction bases not matched to a gene: 6. Germline assignment: CDR1 KGHSH and CDR2 LQKENI. The CDR3 loop spans 18 amino acids. CDR3 coding DNA: TGTGCCAGCTCACCACGAACAGGGGGCGCGACTGGGGCCAACGTCCTGACTTTC. Its translation is CASSPRTGGATGANVLTF.

This rearrangement joins TRBV7-3 to TRBJ1-3, with D possibly matching TRBD1 (5 bases). V was pared by 1 base and J by 4 bases, with 17 bases between. Germline-derived CDR1 and CDR2 are SGHTA and FQGTGA. This CDR3 spans 17 amino acids. The CDR3 loop is CASSLSPPGRGGNTIYF. Here the CDR3 DNA reads TGTGCCAGCAGCTTAAGCCCCCCTGGGAGGGGAGGAAACACCATATATTTT.

This clone has just a few counts. The junction does not match germline at one end; this may be a read error. The chain recombines TRBV5-1 with TRBJ2-7; 14 bases line up with TRBD2. Germline-derived CDR1 and CDR2 are SGHRS and YFSETQ. The CDR3 spans 15 residues. CDR3 sequence (DNA): TGCGCCAGCAGCCCGGACTCCTGGACTAGCGGGGGGACGGACTTC. Its protein is CASSPDSWTSGGTDF.

The chain has TRBV9 and TRBJ2-3, with D perhaps matching TRBD2 (5 bases). This CDR3 has 13 amino acids. The V end lost 0 bases, the J end lost 6 bases, and 8 bases lay between the germline ends. In germline, CDR1 is SGDLS, CDR2 YYNGEE. The CDR3 coding sequence is TGTGCCAGCAGCGTAGCTAGCAGGGATACGCAGTATTTT. As protein: CASSVASRDTQYF.

In DNA, the CDR3 is TGTGCCAGCAGTACCTTCGGGGGGGCGATCTCCTACAATGAGCAGTTCTTC. Amino acid sequence: CASSTFGGAISYNEQFF. V gene TRBV28 combines with J gene TRBJ2-1; 8 bases map to TRBD2. The V and J ends lost 5 bases and 0 bases, in that order; junction bases with no gene match: 9. The CDR3 length is 17 residues. The germline V gene has CDR1 MDHEN and CDR2 SYDVKM.

The chain has TRBV5-1 and TRBJ1-1; D gene unclear. Trimming took off 4 bases at V and 4 bases at J, with 8 bases between the two ends. Germline-derived CDR1 and CDR2 are SGHRS and YFSETQ. CDR3 size: 12 residues. CDR3 nucleotide sequence: TGCGCCAGCAGCGCGGAGGGCACTGAAGCTTTCTTT. This codes for CASSAEGTEAFF.

The chain carries TRBV19 and TRBJ2-7; TRBD1 agrees at 8 bases. The germline CDR1 and CDR2 sequences are LNHDA and SQIVND (reference sequence). This CDR3 region has 16 residues. The V and J ends lost 4 bases and 1 base, in that order; junction bases with no gene match: 9. CDR3 region: CASSTPSRTGSYEQYF. CDR3 in DNA: TGTGCCAGTAGTACCCCCTCCAGGACAGGGTCCTACGAGCAGTACTTC.

In this sample, this clone turned up once. This chain uses TRBV9 with TRBJ2-1; the D gene is possibly TRBD2 (5 bases). There are 15 residues in the CDR3. Germline V gives CDR1 SGDLS, CDR2 YYNGEE. V was cut by 0 bases and J by 4 bases, with 11 bases left in between. The CDR3 is CASSVGPAVYNEQFF. The DNA for the CDR3 is TGTGCCAGCAGCGTAGGCCCAGCGGTATACAATGAGCAGTTCTTC.

The gene calls are TRBV28 and TRBJ1-2; maybe TRBD1 (5 bases). Germline-derived CDR1 and CDR2 are MDHEN and SYDVKM. Trimming took 3 bases from V and 4 from J, leaving 9 bases between them. CDR3 length: 13 residues. DNA for the CDR3: TGTGCCAGCAGTTTCGGGGGTGCCTATGGCTACACCTTC. Amino acid sequence: CASSFGGAYGYTF.

The V gene is TRBV11-1, the J gene TRBJ2-5, with D perhaps matching TRBD1 (6 bases). Trimming left V 2 bases short and J 3 bases short, with 13 bases between. Germline V gene data show CDR1 as SGHAT and CDR2 as FQDESV (reference sequence). This CDR3 is 15 amino acids long. The CDR3 here is CASSLPGALEETQYF. CDR3 sequence (DNA): TGTGCCAGCAGCTTACCAGGGGCCCTAGAAGAGACCCAGTACTTC.

The V and J genes are TRBV7-9 and TRBJ2-2; D may match TRBD1 or TRBD2 (6 bases each). This CDR3 is built from 17 residues. Germline values: CDR1 SEHNR, CDR2 FQNEAQ (reference sequence). V was trimmed by 1 base and J by 2 bases, leaving 14 bases between them. Here the CDR3 reads CASSLGWGAPNTGELFF. Written as DNA, the CDR3 is TGTGCCAGCAGCTTAGGGTGGGGGGCTCCAAACACCGGGGAGCTGTTTTTT.

V and J are TRBV7-3 and TRBJ2-5; 7 nucleotides match TRBD1. Trimming at V came to 0 bases and at J to 5 bases, leaving 6 bases not matched to a gene. The V gene's germline CDR1 is SGHTA and CDR2 FQGTGA. The CDR3 loop spans 15 amino acids. CDR3: CASSLTGGGYETQYF. Written as DNA, the CDR3 is TGTGCCAGCAGCTTAACAGGGGGCGGCTACGAGACCCAGTACTTC.

About this clone: A much larger clone lies a single base off, so this may be a read error. Other DNA sequences within the sample encode an identical CDR3. The chain carries TRBV19 and TRBJ2-7, with 8 bases that match TRBD1. CDR1 is LNHDA, CDR2 SQIVND, per germline (reference sequence). Trimming took 7 bases from V and 1 from J; bases not matched to a gene: 3. This CDR3 is 13 amino acids long. CDR3 bases: TGTGCCAGTAAGGGGACAGGATCCTACGAGCAGTACTTC. This translates into CASKGTGSYEQYF.

The rearrangement joins TRBV5-1 to TRBJ2-6; D might be TRBD1 or TRBD2, each matching 5 bases. Trimming left V 7 bases short and J 2 bases short, with 22 bases between. The germline V gene has CDR1 SGHRS and CDR2 YFSETQ. The CDR3 consists of 18 residues. The CDR3 sequence is CASSLGRNQSPGANVLTF. The CDR3 nucleotides are TGCGCCAGCTCCTTGGGACGGAATCAGTCTCCTGGGGCCAACGTCCTGACTTTC.